The present T cell receptor beta chain was sequenced within a study of brain metastases from non-small cell lung cancer. The method was immunoSEQ multiplex PCR; TCRdb's version includes in-frame clones alone and lacks a portion of them. In the table there are 1,500 to 2,000 clones, 90% of which are singletons. The CDR3 totals 14 residues. V lost 3 bases, J lost 2 bases, and 10 bases lay in between. Per the germline V gene, CDR1 is PRHDT and CDR2 is FYEKMQ (reference sequence). This TCR came from a donor aged 40 or over with non-small cell lung cancer. Sequencing used tissue from a brain metastasis. The chain has TRBV13 and TRBJ2-5, with unresolved D. The CDR3 DNA reads TGTGCCAGCAGCTTTGGCGCAGATCAAGAGACCCAGTACTTC. It yields the protein CASSFGADQETQYF.